The clone carrying this TCR beta chain was counted only a few times. Its antigen remains unidentified. CDR1 is LGHDT, CDR2 YNNKEL, per germline (reference sequence). The CDR3 loop spans 15 amino acids. Deletions cut 4 bases from V and 0 bases from J, with 12 bases between. A second PCR, run for about 6 to 11 cycles, used a sample-barcoded 5' primer plus a J-beta primer mix. In TCRdb, the 5' RACE reads were re-called with MiXCR into one record per CDR3 protein. The sample has 750,000 to 1,000,000 distinct CDR3 sequences, approximately 32% seen once. The data were obtained in a study of blood T cells in healthy people across ages. Study-wide context: Template switching recovered approximately one barcoded beta molecule for every two T cells.

Study outcomes and limitations: Samples with more naive T cells showed higher observed beta diversity.

This same sample was also part of a study on T cells of mothers and their children.

The V call is TRBV3-1, the J call TRBJ1-1; D unresolved. The specimen was blood. The TCR sequence derives from a woman in her thirties or forties in good health. The CDR3 sequence: CASSPTWRLNTEAFF. The CDR3 DNA reads TGTGCCAGCAGCCCAACCTGGCGGCTGAACACTGAAGCTTTCTTT.